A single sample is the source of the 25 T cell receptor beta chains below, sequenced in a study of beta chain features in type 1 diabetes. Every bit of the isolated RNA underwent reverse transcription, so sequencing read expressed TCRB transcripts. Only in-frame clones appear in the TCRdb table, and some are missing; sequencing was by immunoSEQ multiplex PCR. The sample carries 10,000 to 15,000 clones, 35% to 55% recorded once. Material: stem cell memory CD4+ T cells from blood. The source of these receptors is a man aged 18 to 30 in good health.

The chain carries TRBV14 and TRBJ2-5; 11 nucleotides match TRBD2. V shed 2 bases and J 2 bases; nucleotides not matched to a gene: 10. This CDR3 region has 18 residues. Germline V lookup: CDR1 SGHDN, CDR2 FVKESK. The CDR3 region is CASSQRLTSGGNQETQYF. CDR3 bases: TGTGCCAGCAGCCAACGGTTAACTAGCGGGGGAAATCAAGAGACCCAGTACTTC.

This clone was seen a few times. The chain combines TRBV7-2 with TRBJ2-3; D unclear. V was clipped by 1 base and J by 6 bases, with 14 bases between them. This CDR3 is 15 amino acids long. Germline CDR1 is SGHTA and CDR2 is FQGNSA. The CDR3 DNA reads TGTGCCAGCAGCTTAGGGGCCTACCAGGCGGATACGCAGTATTTT. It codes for CASSLGAYQADTQYF.

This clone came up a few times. CDR3 protein: CASSPGGVAKNIQYF. CDR3 nucleotide sequence: TGTGCCAGCAGCCCGGGGGGAGTAGCCAAAAACATTCAGTACTTC. V and J are TRBV7-2 and TRBJ2-4, with 7 nucleotides matching TRBD2. V shed 5 bases, J shed 0 bases, and the junction held 4 bases outside the gene matches. CDR1 is SGHTA, CDR2 FQGNSA, per germline. The CDR3 contains 15 residues.

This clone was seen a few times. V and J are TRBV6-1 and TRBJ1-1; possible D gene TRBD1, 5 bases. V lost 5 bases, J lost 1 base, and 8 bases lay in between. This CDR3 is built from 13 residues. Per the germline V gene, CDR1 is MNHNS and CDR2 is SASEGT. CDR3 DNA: TGTGCCAGCAGTAAGCAGGGGAACACTGAAGCTTTCTTT. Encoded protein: CASSKQGNTEAFF.

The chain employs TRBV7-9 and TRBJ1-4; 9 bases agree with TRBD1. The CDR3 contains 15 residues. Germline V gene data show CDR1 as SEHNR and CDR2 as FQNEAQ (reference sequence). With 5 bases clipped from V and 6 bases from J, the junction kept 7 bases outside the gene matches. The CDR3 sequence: CASSRRTGADEKLFF. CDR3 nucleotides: TGTGCCAGCAGCCGCAGGACAGGGGCGGATGAAAAACTGTTTTTT. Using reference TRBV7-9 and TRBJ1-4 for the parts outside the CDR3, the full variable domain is DTGVSQNPRHKITKRGQNVTFRCDPISEHNRLYWYRQTLGQGPEFLTYFQNEAQLEKSRLLSDRFSAERPKGSFSTLEIQRTEQGDSAMYLCASSRRTGADEKLFFGSGTQLSVL.

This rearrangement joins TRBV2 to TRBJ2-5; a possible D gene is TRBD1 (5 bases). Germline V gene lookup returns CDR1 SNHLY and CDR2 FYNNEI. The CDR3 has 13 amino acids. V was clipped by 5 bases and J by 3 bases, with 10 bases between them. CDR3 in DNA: TGTGCCAGCAGTTCCGACAGAAAAGAGACCCAGTACTTC. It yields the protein CASSSDRKETQYF.

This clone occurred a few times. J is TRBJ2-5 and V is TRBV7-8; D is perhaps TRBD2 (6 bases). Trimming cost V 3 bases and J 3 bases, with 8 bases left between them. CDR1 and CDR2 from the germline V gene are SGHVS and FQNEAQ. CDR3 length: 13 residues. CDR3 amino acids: CASSLPGEETQYF. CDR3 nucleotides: TGTGCCAGCAGCTTGCCGGGGGAAGAGACCCAGTACTTC.

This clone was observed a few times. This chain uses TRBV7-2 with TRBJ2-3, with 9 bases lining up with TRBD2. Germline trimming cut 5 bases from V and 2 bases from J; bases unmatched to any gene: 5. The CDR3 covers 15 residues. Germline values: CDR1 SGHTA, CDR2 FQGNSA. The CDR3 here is CASSASGVDTDTQYF. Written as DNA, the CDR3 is TGTGCCAGCAGCGCTAGCGGGGTTGACACAGATACGCAGTATTTT.

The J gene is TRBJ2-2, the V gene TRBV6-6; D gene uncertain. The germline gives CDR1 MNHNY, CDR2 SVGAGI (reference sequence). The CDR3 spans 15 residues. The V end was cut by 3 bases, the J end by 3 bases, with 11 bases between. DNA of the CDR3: TGTGCCAGCAGTTATGCGGTCTTGGACACCGGGGAGCTGTTTTTT. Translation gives CASSYAVLDTGELFF.

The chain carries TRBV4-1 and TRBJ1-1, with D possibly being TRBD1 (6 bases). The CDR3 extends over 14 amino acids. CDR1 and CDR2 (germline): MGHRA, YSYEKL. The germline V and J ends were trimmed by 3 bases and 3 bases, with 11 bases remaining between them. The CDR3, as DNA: TGCGCCAGCAGCCAGCTACAGGGTGACACTGAAGCTTTCTTT. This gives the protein CASSQLQGDTEAFF.

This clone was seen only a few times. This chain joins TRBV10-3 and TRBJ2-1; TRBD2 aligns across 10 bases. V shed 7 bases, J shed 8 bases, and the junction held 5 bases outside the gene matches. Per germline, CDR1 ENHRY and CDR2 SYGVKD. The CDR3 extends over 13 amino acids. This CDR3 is CAITHGTSDEQFF. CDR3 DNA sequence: TGTGCCATCACCCATGGGACTAGCGATGAGCAGTTCTTC.

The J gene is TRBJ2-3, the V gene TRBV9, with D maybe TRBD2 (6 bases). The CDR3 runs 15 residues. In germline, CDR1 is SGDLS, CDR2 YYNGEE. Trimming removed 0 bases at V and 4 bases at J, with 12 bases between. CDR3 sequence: CASSVVTSKADTQYF. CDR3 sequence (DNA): TGTGCCAGCAGCGTAGTAACTAGCAAGGCAGATACGCAGTATTTT. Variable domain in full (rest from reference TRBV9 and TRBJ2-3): DSGVTQTPKHLITATGQRVTLRCSPRSGDLSVYWYQQSLDQGLQFLIQYYNGEERAKGNILERFSAQQFPDLHSELNLSSLELGDSALYFCASSVVTSKADTQYFGPGTRLTVL.

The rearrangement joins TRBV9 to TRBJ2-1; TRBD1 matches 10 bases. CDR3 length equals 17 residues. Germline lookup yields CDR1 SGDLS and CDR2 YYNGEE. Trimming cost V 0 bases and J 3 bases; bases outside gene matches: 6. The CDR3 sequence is CASSVGFGQGGYNEQFF. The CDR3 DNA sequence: TGTGCCAGCAGCGTAGGGTTTGGACAGGGGGGCTACAATGAGCAGTTCTTC.

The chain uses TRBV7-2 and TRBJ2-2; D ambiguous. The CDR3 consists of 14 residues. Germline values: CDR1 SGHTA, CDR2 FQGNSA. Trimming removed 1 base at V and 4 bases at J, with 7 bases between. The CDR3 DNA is TGTGCCAGCAGCTTAGGGTCCAGCACCGGGGAGCTGTTTTTT. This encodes CASSLGSSTGELFF.

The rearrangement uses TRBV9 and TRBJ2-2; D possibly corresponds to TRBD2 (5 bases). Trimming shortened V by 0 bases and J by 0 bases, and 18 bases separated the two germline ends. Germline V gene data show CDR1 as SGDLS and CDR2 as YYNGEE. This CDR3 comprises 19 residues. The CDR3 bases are TGTGCCAGCAGCGTAGGGATTTTGAAGAGGGCAGCGAACACCGGGGAGCTGTTTTTT. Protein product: CASSVGILKRAANTGELFF.

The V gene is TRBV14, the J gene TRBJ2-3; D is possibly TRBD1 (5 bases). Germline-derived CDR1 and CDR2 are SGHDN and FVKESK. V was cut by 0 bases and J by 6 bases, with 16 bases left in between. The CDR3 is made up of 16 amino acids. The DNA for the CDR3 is TGTGCCAGCAGCCAAGATCTAGGGGCAAGGACGGATACGCAGTATTTT. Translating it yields CASSQDLGARTDTQYF. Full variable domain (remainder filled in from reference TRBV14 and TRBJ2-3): EAGVTQFPSHSVIEKGQTVTLRCDPISGHDNLYWYRRVMGKEIKFLLHFVKESKQDESGMPNNRFLAERTGGTYSTLKVQPAELEDSGVYFCASSQDLGARTDTQYFGPGTRLTVL.

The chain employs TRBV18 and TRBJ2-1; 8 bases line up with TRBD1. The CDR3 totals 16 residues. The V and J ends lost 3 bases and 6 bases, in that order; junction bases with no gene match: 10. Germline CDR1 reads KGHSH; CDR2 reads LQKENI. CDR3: CASSPGQGAGRNEQFF. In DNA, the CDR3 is TGTGCCAGCTCACCGGGCCAGGGGGCTGGCCGCAATGAGCAGTTCTTC.

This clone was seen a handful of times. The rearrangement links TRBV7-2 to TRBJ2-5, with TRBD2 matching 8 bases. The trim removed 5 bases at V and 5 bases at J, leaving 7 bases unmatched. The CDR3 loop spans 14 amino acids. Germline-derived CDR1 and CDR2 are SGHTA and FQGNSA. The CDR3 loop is CASSTGGGMETQYF. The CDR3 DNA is TGTGCCAGCAGCACCGGGGGGGGGATGGAGACCCAGTACTTC.

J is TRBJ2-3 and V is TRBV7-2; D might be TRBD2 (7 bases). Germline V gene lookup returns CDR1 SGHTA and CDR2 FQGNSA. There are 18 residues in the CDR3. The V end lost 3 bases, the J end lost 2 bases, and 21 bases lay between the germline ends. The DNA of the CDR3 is TGTGCCAGCAGCTTGGGGCGTTATGCGGGGGCAAACACAGATACGCAGTATTTT. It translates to CASSLGRYAGANTDTQYF.

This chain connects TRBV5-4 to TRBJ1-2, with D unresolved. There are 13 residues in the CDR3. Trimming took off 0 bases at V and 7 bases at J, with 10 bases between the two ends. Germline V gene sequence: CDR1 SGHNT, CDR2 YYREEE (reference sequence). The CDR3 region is CASSLDGKAGYTF. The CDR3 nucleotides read TGTGCCAGCAGCTTGGACGGGAAGGCTGGCTACACCTTC.

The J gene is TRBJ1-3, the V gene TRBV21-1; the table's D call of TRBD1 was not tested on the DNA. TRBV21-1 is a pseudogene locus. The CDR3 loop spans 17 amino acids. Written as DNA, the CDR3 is TGTGCCAGCAGGGGCTTCATAGTACAACACGCACGAAACACCATATATTTT. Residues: CASRGFIVQHARNTIYF.

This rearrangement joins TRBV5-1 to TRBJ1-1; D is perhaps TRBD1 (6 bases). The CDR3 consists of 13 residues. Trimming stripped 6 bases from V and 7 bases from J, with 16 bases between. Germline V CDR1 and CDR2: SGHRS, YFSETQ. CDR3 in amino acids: CASTFVPGDEAFF. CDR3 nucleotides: TGCGCCAGCACCTTCGTCCCAGGGGATGAAGCTTTCTTT.

DNA for the CDR3: TGTGCCACCAGCAGAGATCAGGGCAGGGTGGGCTATGGCTACACCTTC. Amino acids: CATSRDQGRVGYGYTF. The chain uses TRBV15 and TRBJ1-2, with a weak D call TRBD1 (5 bases). Germline lookup yields CDR1 LNHNV and CDR2 YYDKDF (reference sequence). CDR3 length equals 16 residues. Trimming took 0 bases from V and 4 from J, leaving 15 bases between them.

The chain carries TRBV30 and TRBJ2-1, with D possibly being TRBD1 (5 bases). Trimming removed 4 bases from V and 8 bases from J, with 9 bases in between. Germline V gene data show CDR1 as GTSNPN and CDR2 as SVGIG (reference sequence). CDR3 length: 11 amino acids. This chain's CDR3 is CAWTQGYEQFF. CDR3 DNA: TGTGCCTGGACTCAGGGCTATGAGCAGTTCTTC.

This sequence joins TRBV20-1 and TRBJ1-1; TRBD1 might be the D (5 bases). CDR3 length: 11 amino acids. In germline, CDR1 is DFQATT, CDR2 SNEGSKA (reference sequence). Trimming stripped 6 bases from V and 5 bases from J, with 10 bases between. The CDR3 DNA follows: TGCAGTGCAAGGACAAGAACTGAAGCTTTCTTT. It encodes CSARTRTEAFF.